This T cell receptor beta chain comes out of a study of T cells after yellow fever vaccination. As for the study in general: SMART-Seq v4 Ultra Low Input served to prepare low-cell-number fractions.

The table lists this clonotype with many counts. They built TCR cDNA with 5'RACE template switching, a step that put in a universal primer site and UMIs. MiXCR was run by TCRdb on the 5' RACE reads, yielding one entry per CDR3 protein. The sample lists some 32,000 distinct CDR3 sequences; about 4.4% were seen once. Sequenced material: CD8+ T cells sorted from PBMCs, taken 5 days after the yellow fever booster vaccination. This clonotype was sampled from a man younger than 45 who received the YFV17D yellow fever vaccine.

This CDR3 is CASSQGQAVEQYF. The CDR3 nucleotides read TGTGCCAGCAGCCAGGGTCAAGCCGTCGAGCAGTACTTC. This chain links TRBV7-8 with TRBJ2-7, with a weak D call TRBD1 (5 bases). The CDR3 contains 13 residues. Germline loops: CDR1 SGHVS, CDR2 FQNEAQ. V was trimmed by 5 bases and J by 6 bases, leaving 14 bases between them.